This T cell receptor (beta chain) was identified in a study of regulatory T cells in long-lasting Graves disease. In germline, CDR1 is MDHEN, CDR2 SYDVKM. V was clipped by 6 bases and J by 6 bases; unmatched bases: 12. This CDR3 contains 17 residues. Sample time point: newly diagnosed GD, antithyroid drugs for less than 3 months. Researchers made the TCR library from RNA that was extracted from PBMCs. Of note for this clonotype: Its antigen is not known.

Overall study findings and caveats: Persistent-disease Graves' patients showed less TCR diversity than new cases. There were preferences for TRBV28, TRBJ1-2 and TRBJ2-5 in persistent disease.

Researchers made TCR beta libraries by using iRepertoire HTBI primers and running Arm-PCR on CDR3 regions. TCRdb recomputed calls from the multiplex PCR reads with MiXCR, one row per CDR3 protein. The table shows a few hundred thousand distinct CDR3 sequences, with 10% to 15% occurring only once. The same specimen was also included in a second study, on T cells in Graves' hyperthyroidism and ophthalmopathy. That investigation notes: Orbital computed tomography and thyroid ultrasound, together with serum TRAb and thyroxine and clinical symptoms, were used for diagnoses.

This sample comprised peripheral blood mononuclear cells (PBMCs), obtained at new diagnosis, from a patient treated with antithyroid drugs. The chain combines TRBV28 with TRBJ2-5, with 14 bases aligning to TRBD2. The receptor's source is a woman aged 18-29 years with Graves disease. Here the CDR3 reads CASSQDGLAGGRQTQYF. CDR3 DNA sequence: TGTGCCAGCAGCCAAGATGGACTAGCGGGAGGTAGGCAGACCCAGTACTTC.